These T cell receptor beta chains were read from a single sample in a study of blood T cell repertoires in COVID-19. Clones were read by immunoSEQ multiplex PCR, and TCRdb kept only the in-frame ones, dropping some. The sample yields just over 95,000 clones, more than 75% seen once. The sequencing sample was made of peripheral blood. Receptors originate from a human donor in a cohort sampled during active COVID-19. Both conserved end residues are trimmed from each CDR3. Part of the rows lack a size; the others show once, few, many or a class for expanded clones.

j_gene: TRBJ1-2
abundance: NA
v_gene: TRBV3-1/TRBV3-2
CDR3aa: ASSQEGQYYGYT

j_gene: TRBJ1-5
abundance: NA
v_gene: TRBV28
CDR3aa: ASSSLQGNNQPQH

j_gene: TRBJ2-7
abundance: NA
v_gene: TRBV6-1
CDR3aa: ASSEQAYEQY

j_gene: TRBJ2-5
abundance: NA
v_gene: TRBV5-1
CDR3aa: ASSLVGGQETQY

j_gene: TRBJ1-1
abundance: NA
v_gene: TRBV19
CDR3aa: ASSMGGGSEAF

j_gene: TRBJ2-5
abundance: NA
v_gene: TRBV2
CDR3aa: ASSVDSRETQY

j_gene: TRBJ2-2
abundance: NA
v_gene: TRBV29-1
CDR3aa: SVLGLAGHRGELF

j_gene: TRBJ2-2
abundance: NA
v_gene: TRBV19
CDR3aa: ASSTRGTGNTGELF

j_gene: TRBJ1-4
abundance: NA
v_gene: TRBV19
CDR3aa: ASSIMGQGSEKLF

j_gene: TRBJ2-7
abundance: NA
v_gene: TRBV5-1
CDR3aa: ASSPGQGSAYEQY

j_gene: TRBJ1-6
abundance: few
v_gene: TRBV28
CDR3aa: ASSLEAGADSPLH

j_gene: TRBJ2-2
abundance: NA
v_gene: TRBV9
CDR3aa: ASSVEGGPTGELF

j_gene: TRBJ2-7
abundance: NA
v_gene: TRBV10-3
CDR3aa: AISEGGQGAIRYEQY

j_gene: TRBJ2-3
abundance: once
v_gene: TRBV27
CDR3aa: ASSLRAPDTQY

j_gene: TRBJ1-5
abundance: NA
v_gene: TRBV15
CDR3aa: ATSSPTGGAGQPQH

j_gene: TRBJ1-4
abundance: NA
v_gene: TRBV28
CDR3aa: ASSPGGQGASSEKLF

j_gene: TRBJ2-6
abundance: NA
v_gene: TRBV19
CDR3aa: ASSPGQGAGGANVLT

j_gene: TRBJ2-5
abundance: once
v_gene: TRBV2
CDR3aa: ASIFAGTAKETQY

j_gene: TRBJ1-1
abundance: NA
v_gene: TRBV28
CDR3aa: AIISSTEAF

j_gene: TRBJ2-1
abundance: NA
v_gene: TRBV18
CDR3aa: ASSRREGGYNEQF